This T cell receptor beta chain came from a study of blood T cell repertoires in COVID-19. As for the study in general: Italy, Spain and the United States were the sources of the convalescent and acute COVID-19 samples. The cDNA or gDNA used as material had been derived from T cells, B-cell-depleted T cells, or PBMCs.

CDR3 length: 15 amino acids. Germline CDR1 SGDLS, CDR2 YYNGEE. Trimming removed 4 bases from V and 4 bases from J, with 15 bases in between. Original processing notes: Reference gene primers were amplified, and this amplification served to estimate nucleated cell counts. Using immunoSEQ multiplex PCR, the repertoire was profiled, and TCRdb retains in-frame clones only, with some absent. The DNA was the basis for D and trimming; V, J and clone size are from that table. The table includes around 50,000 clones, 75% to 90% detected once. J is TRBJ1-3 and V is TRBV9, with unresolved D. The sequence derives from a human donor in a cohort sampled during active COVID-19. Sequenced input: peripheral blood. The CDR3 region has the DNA TGTGCCAGCAGCCCCCGAGGAAGCGGCGGAAACACCATATATTTT. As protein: CASSPRGSGGNTIYF. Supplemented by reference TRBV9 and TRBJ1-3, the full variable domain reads DSGVTQTPKHLITATGQRVTLRCSPRSGDLSVYWYQQSLDQGLQFLIQYYNGEERAKGNILERFSAQQFPDLHSELNLSSLELGDSALYFCASSPRGSGGNTIYFGEGSWLTVV.